The 7 T cell receptor delta chains reported below all come from one sample, sequenced in a study of γδ T cells in repeated Plasmodium falciparum infection. Gammadelta T cells were flow-sorted from PBMC into Vgamma9/Vdelta2+ and Vdelta2-negative populations for bulk analysis. TCRdb reran clone calling via CATT on the multiplex PCR reads. The sample yields roughly 90,000 delta-chain clones, 0.98% seen once. The specimen was gamma-delta T cells from blood. The receptors originated from a pool of human donors (malaria-infected and uninfected, not separated).

This clone was counted a few times. The translation of this DNA and the TCRdb protein of a much larger clone differ at residue 12, probably owing to a read error; the protein shown here is translated from the DNA. The chain carries TRDV1 and TRDJ1, with 13 bases lining up with TRDD3. J lost 4 bases, V lost 1 base, and 6 bases had no gene match. The CDR3 covers 17 residues. Looked up from germline, CDR1 is TSWWSYY and CDR2 is QGS. Here the CDR3 reads CALGERILGDTHDKLIF. The CDR3 nucleotides read TGTGCTCTTGGGGAACGAATACTGGGGGATACGCACGATAAACTCATCTTT.

This clone has only a few counts. TCRdb's protein, taken from a much larger clone, differs from this DNA's translation at residue 14, likely owing to a read error; the protein displayed comes from the DNA. The V gene is TRDV2, the J gene TRDJ3; weak D call: TRDD3 (5 bases). The J gene was missing in TCRdb and was found by matching the end of the DNA to germline. This CDR3 contains 25 residues. V dropped 1 base and J dropped 0 bases, with 33 bases sitting between them. CDR1 and CDR2 (germline): GEAIGNYY, EKD. The CDR3 nucleotides read TGTGCCTGTGACACGCTCGAAGACGGAGGGCCGAGCGGGGGCCAAAGCTCCTGGGACACCCGACAGATGTTTTTC. Translating it yields CACDTLEDGGPSGGQSSWDTRQMFF.

CDR3 residues: CACDTEFLGGEDTDKLIF. DNA of the CDR3: TGTGCCTGTGACACCGAGTTTCTGGGGGGTGAGGACACCGATAAACTCATCTTT. The J gene is TRDJ1, the V gene TRDV2, with 7 bases identical to TRDD3. TCRdb offers no J gene call, so here the DNA was matched to germline to obtain one. Germline CDR1 and CDR2: GEAIGNYY and EKD. This CDR3 is 18 amino acids long. V shed 0 bases and J 0 bases; nucleotides not matched to a gene: 12.

This clone was observed a few times. TCRdb has a much larger clone's protein, which differs at residue 19 from the translation of this DNA, likely because of a read error; what is shown is the protein translated from the DNA. The chain combines TRDV1 with TRDJ1; 8 bases match TRDD3. CDR1 TSWWSYY and CDR2 QGS come from the germline V gene. This CDR3 is built from 22 residues. The CDR3 region has the DNA TGTGCTCTTGGGGAACTAACCCTTCTCAGATACTGGGGGCCGCCGGCCACCGATGAACTCATCTTT. The encoded protein is CALGELTLLRYWGPPATDELIF.

This clone was observed at least ten times. This rearrangement joins TRDV2 to TRDJ1; 9 bases fit TRDD3. CDR1 is GEAIGNYY and CDR2 is EKD in the germline V gene. This CDR3 spans 16 amino acids. J was trimmed by 5 bases and V by 0 bases; bases with no gene match: 9. In DNA, the CDR3 is TGTGCCTGTGACACCGTTGGGCTGGGGGATCCTGATAAACTCATCTTT. It is translated as CACDTVGLGDPDKLIF.

This clone was observed a few times. TCRdb assigns this DNA the protein of a much larger clone, which departs from its translation at residue 15; this likely reflects a read error, and the protein shown comes from translating the DNA. This chain uses TRDV1 with TRDJ1, with 9 bases fitting TRDD3. J was trimmed by 1 base and V by 4 bases; bases with no gene match: 31. Germline V gene data show CDR1 as TSWWSYY and CDR2 as QGS. The CDR3 runs 24 residues. The DNA for the CDR3 is TGTGCTCTTGGGGTTTGTTCCTACGCTACGAGAAACTGGGGGACAACAGGATTCACCGATAAACTCATCTTT. Amino acid sequence: CALGVCSYATRNWGTTGFTDKLIF.

This clone showed up many times. This is likely an artifact of a read error, given a far larger clone one base away. In the same sample, other DNA sequences code for this CDR3. V and J are TRDV2 and TRDJ1; 13 nucleotides match TRDD3. This CDR3 is built from 20 residues. Germline V gene lookup returns CDR1 GEAIGNYY and CDR2 EKD. CDR3 sequence: CACDTLVLGDTRKDTDKLIF. For the CDR3, the DNA is TGCGCCTGTGACACCCTGGTACTGGGGGATACGCGGAAGGACACCGATAAACTCATCTTT.